This T cell receptor beta chain was profiled in a study of blood T cell repertoires in COVID-19. About the research overall: Acute and convalescent COVID-19 samples came from the United States, Italy and Spain. PBMCs, B-cell-depleted T cells, or T cells provided the cDNA or gDNA that made up the material.

CDR1 is SGHNT and CDR2 is YYREEE in the germline V gene (reference sequence). The CDR3 consists of 15 residues. V gave up 1 base and J gave up 3 bases, with 11 bases separating them. Per the original methods: Researchers report that nucleated cell counts were estimated from reference gene primer amplification. Some clones are missing from TCRdb's copy, which holds only in-frame ones; the method was immunoSEQ multiplex PCR. The DNA gave D and trimming, while V, J and clone size come from that table. The sample lists around 36,000 clones; about 89% were seen once. V usage is TRBV5-4 and J usage is TRBJ1-3; the D is unclear. The receptor comes from a human donor in a cohort sampled during active COVID-19. Sequenced material: peripheral blood. This chain's CDR3 is CASSLTSALGNTIYF. CDR3 bases: TGTGCCAGCAGCTTGACATCTGCCCTTGGAAACACCATATATTTT.